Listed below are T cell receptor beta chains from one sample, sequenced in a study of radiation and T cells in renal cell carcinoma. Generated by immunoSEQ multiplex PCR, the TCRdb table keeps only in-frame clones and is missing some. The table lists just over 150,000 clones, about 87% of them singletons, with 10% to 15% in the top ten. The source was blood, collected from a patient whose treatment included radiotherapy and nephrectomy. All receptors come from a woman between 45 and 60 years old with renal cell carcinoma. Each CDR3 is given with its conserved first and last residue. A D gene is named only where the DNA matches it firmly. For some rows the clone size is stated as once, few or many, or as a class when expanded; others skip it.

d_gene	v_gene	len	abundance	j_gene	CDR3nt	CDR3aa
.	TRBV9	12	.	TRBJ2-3	TGTGCCAGCAGCGCGGGGCAGGATACGCAGTATTTT	CASSAGQDTQYF
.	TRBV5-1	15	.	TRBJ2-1	TGCGCCAGCAACCCTGGAGGCGAGATTAACAATGAGCAGTTCTTC	CASNPGGEINNEQFF
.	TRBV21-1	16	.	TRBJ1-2	TGTGCCAGCACCAACCCCCAGGGCACCTCTAACTATGGCTACACCTTC	CASTNPQGTSNYGYTF
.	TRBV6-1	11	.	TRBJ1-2	TGTGCCAGCAGTGACCTAGGTGGCTACACCTTC	CASSDLGGYTF
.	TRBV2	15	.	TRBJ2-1	TGTGCCAGCAGGGAGCGGATTCGCTCCTACAATGAGCAGTTCTTC	CASRERIRSYNEQFF
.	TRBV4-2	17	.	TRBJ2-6	TGTGCCAGCAGCCAGGACGCCACGGTCTTCGGGACCAACGTCCTGACTTTC	CASSQDATVFGTNVLTF
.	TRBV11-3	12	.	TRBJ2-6	TGTGCCAGCCGCGGTGGGGCCAACGTCCTGACTTTC	CASRGGANVLTF
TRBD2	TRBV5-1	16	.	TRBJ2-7	TGCGCCAGCAGCTTGGAAGAGGCTAGCGGAACCTACGAGCAGTACTTC	CASSLEEASGTYEQYF
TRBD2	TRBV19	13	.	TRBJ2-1	TGTGCCAGTAGTCCGGGGGGGTACAATGAGCAGTTCTTC	CASSPGGYNEQFF
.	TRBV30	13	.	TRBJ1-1	TGTGCCTGGGTTTTGGACAGGAACACTGAAGCTTTCTTT	CAWVLDRNTEAFF
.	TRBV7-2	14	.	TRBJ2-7	TGTGCCAGCAGCTTAGGGGCTGAATCCTACGAGCAGTACTTC	CASSLGAESYEQYF
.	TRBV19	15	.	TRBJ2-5	TGTGCCAGTAGCCCAGGAGCATTCAGCCAAGAGACCCAGTACTTC	CASSPGAFSQETQYF
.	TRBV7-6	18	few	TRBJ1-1	TGTGCCAGCAGCTACACTCCCGGCCGACGGCCTTTGAACACTGAAGCTTTCTTT	CASSYTPGRRPLNTEAFF
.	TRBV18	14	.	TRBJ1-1	TGTGCCAGCTCTCCAGGACGGATGAACACTGAAGCTTTCTTT	CASSPGRMNTEAFF
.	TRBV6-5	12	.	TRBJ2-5	TGTGCCAGCAGGTTTACGTGGGGGACCCAGTACTTC	CASRFTWGTQYF
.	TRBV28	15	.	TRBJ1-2	TGTGCCAGCAGGTCCGCCCCCCCGGGGGCTGAAGGCTACACCTTC	CASRSAPPGAEGYTF
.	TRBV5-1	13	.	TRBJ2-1	TGCGCCAGCAGCTTGGAGGTTGGGGATGAGCAGTTCTTC	CASSLEVGDEQFF
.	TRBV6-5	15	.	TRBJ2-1	TGTGCCAGCAGTTACGGTCTACAAGTTTACAATGAGCAGTTCTTC	CASSYGLQVYNEQFF